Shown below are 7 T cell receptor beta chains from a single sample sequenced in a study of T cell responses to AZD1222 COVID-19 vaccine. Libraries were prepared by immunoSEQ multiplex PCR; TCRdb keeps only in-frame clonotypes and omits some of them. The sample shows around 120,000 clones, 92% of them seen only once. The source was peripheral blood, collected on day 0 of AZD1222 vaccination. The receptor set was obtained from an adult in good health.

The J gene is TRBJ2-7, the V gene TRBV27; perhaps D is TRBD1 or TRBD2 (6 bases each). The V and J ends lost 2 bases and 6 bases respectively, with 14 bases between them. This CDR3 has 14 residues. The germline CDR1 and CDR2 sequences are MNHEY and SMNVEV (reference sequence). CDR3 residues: CASSLVGGGAEQYF. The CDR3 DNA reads TGTGCCAGCAGTTTAGTGGGGGGCGGGGCCGAGCAGTACTTC.

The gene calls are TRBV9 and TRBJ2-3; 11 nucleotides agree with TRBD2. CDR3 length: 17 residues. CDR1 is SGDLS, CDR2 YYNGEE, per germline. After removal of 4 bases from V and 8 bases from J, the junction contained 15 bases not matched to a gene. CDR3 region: CASSFSKRLAGGGTQYF. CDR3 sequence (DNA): TGTGCCAGCAGCTTCTCCAAAAGGCTAGCGGGGGGCGGTACGCAGTATTTT.

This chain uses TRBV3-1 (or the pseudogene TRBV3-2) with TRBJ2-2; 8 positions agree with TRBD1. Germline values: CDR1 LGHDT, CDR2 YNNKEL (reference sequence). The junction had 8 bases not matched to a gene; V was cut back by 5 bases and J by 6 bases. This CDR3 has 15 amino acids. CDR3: CASSIPRTGSGELFF. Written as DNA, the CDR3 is TGTGCCAGCAGCATCCCTAGGACAGGGTCCGGGGAGCTGTTTTTT.

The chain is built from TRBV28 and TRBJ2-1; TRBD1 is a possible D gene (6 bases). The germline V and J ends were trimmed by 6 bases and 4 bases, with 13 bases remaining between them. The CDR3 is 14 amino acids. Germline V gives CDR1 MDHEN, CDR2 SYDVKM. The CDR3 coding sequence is TGTGCCAGCAGATCGGGGACATCTTACAATGAGCAGTTCTTC. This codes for CASRSGTSYNEQFF.

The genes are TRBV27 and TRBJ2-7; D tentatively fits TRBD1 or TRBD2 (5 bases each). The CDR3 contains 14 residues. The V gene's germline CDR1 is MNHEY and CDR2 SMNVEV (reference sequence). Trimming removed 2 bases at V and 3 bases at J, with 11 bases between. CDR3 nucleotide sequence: TGTGCCAGCAGTTTAACTGGGGGTAGCTACGAGCAGTACTTC. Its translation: CASSLTGGSYEQYF.

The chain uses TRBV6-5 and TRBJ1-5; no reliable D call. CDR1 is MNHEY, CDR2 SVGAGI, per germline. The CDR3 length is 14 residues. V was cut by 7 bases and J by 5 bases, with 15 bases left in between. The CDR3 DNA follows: TGTGCCAGCACCCACGGTGGGCCCGATCAGCCCCAGCATTTT. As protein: CASTHGGPDQPQHF.

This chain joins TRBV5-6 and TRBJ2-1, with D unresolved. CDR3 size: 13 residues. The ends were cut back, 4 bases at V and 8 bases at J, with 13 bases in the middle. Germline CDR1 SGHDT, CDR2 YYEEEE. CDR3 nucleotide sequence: TGTGCCAGCAGCCAAGACGGGTGGCATGAGCAGTTCTTC. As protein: CASSQDGWHEQFF.